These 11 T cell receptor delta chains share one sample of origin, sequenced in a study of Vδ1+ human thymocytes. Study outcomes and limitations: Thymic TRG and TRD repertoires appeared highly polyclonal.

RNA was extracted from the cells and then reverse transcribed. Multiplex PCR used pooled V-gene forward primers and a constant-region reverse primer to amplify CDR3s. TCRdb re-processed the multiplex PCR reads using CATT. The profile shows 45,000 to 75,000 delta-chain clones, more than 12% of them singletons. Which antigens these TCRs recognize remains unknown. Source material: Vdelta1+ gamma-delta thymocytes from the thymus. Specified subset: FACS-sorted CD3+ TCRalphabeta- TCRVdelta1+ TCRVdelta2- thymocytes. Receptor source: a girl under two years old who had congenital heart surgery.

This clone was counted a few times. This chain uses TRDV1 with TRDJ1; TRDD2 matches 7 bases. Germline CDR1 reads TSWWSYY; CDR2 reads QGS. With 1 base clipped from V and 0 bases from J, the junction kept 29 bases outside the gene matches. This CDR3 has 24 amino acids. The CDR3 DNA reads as TGTGCTCTTGGGGAACGGGGTTTTTCCTACCGCCGGCTAGGGGCTCTCGGATACACCGATAAACTCATCTTT. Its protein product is CALGERGFSYRRLGALGYTDKLIF.

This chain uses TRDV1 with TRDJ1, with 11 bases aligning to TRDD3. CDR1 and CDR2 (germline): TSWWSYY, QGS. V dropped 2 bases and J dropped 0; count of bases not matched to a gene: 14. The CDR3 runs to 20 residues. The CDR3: CALGEVVMAGGYPYTDKLIF. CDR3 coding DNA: TGTGCTCTTGGGGAAGTCGTAATGGCTGGGGGATACCCCTACACCGATAAACTCATCTTT.

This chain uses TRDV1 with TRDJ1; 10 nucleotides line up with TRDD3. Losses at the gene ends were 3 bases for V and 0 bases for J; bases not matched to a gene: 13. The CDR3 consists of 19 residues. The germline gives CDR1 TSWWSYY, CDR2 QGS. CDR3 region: CALGDCPLGDTSHTDKLIF. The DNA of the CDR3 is TGTGCTCTTGGGGATTGCCCCTTGGGGGATACCTCCCACACCGATAAACTCATCTTT.

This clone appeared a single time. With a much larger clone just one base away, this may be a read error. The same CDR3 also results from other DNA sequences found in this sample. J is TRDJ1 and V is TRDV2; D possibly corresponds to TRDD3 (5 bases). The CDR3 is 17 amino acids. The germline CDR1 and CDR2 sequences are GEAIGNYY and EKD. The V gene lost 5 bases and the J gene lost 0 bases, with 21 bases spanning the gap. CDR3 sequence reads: CACGRMGRKIHTDKLIF. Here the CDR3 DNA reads TGTGCCTGTGGGCGGATGGGACGAAAGATACACACCGATAAACTCATCTTT.

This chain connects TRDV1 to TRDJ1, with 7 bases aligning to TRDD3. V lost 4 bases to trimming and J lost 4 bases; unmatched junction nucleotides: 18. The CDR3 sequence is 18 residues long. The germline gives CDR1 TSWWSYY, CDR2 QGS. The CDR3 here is CALGVTFSGGDDIDKLIF. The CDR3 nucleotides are TGTGCTCTTGGGGTCACTTTTTCGGGGGGGGATGACATCGATAAACTCATCTTT.

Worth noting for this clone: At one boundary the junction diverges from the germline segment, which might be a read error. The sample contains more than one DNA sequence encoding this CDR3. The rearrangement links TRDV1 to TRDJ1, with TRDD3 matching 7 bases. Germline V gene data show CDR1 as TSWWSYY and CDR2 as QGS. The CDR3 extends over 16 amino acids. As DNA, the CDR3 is TGTGCTCTGGGGGCCGGGGCTGGGGGGCACACCGATAAACTCATCTTT. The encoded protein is CALGAGAGGHTDKLIF.

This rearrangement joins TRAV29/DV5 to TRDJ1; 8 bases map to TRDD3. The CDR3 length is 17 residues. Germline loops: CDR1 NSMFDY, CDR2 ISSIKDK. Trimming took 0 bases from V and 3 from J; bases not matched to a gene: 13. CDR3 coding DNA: TGTGCAGCAAGCGCGGCTGAAACGGGGGATAGGGCCGATAAACTCATCTTT. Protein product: CAASAAETGDRADKLIF.

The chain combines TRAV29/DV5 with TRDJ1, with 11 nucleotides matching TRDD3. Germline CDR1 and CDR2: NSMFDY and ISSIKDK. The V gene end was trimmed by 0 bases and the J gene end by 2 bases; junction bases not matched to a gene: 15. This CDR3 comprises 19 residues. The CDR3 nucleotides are TGTGCAGCAAGCGGTCGGTCCTACGACTGGGGGATAGTAACCGATAAACTCATCTTT. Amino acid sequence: CAASGRSYDWGIVTDKLIF.

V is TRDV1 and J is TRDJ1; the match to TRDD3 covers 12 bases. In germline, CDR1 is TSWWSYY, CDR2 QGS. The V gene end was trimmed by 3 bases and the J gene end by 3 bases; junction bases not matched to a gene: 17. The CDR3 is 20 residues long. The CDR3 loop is CALGDLPLLGDTRDADKLIF. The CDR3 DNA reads TGTGCTCTTGGGGACCTACCTTTACTGGGGGATACCAGAGACGCCGATAAACTCATCTTT.

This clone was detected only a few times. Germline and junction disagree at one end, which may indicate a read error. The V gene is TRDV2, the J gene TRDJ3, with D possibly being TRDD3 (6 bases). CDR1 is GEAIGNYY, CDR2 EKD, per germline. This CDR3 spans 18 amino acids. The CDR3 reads CACDTEGIISWDTRQMFF. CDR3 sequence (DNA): TGTGCCTGCGACACCGAGGGGATTATCTCCTGGGACACCCGACAGATGTTTTTC.

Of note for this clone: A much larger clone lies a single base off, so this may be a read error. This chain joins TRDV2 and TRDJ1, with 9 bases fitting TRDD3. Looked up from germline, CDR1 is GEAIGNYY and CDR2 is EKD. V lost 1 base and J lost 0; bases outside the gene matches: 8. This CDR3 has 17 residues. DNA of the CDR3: TGTGCCTGTGACACGGCACTGGGGGACACGTACACCGATAAACTCATCTTT. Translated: CACDTALGDTYTDKLIF.